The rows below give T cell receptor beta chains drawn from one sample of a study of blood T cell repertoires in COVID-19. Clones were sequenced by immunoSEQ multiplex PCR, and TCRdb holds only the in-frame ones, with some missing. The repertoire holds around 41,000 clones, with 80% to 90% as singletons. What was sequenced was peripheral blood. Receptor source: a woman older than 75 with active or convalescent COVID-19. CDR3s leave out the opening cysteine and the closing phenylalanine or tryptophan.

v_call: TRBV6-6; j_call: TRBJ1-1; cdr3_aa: ASTEGGDRVAF
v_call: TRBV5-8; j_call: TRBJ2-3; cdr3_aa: ASSKSGLRTDTQY
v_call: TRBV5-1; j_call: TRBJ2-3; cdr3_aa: ASIQRTGNADTQY
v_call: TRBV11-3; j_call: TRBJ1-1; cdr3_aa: ASSLGGRRNTEAF
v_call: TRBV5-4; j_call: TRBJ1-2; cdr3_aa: ASSTTPNYGYT
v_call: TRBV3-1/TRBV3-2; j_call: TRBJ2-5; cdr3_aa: ASSQNRGGETQY
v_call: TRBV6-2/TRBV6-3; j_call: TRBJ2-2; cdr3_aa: ASCYFLAAGELF
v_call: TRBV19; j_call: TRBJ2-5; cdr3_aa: ASSEGQGIQETQY
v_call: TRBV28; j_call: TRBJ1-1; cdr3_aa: ASRPRGRQNTEAF
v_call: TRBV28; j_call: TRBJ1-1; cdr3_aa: ASGRQGNTEAF
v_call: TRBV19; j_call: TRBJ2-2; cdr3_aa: ASSSQVSAGELF
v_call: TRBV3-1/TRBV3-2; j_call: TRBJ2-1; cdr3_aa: ASSPLYLDSQF
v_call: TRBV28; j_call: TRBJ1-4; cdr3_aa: ASSLGLANEKLF
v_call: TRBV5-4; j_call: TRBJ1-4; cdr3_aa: ASSLAKGTANEKLF
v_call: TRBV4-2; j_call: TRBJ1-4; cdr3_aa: ASSQEIGTGNEKLF
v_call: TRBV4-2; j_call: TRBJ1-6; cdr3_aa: ASSQEGPSRLIRSPLH
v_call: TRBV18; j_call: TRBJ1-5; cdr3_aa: ASSPGHNQPQH
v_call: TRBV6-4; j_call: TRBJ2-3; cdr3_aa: AREIGSGVADTQY
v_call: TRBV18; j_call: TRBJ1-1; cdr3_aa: ASSAGTENTEAF
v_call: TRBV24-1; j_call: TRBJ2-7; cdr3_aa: ATSDSIKQGEEKY
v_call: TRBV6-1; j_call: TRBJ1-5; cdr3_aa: ASSEWGGMSNQPQH
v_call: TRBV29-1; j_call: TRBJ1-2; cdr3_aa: SVLAYGYT
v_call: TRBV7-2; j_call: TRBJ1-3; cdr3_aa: ASSFSSGLAGNTIY
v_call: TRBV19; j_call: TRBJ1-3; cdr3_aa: ASSIGQLSGNTIY